One and the same sample provided the 14 T cell receptor beta chains below, sequenced in a study of cytomegalovirus exposure and HLA in healthy donors. Amplification used 60 Vbeta primers and 13 Jbeta primers. The data were produced by immunoSEQ multiplex PCR, yet TCRdb's version contains in-frame clones alone and is incomplete. In the table there are approximately 93,000 clones, around 80% of which are singletons. The sequenced sample was PBMCs. These receptors all come from a male donor in good health and CMV-seropositive.

This clone has a single count. The chain links TRBV5-6 to TRBJ1-5; D possibly corresponds to TRBD1 (5 bases). CDR1 SGHDT and CDR2 YYEEEE come from the germline V gene. This CDR3 region has 13 residues. The V and J ends lost 4 bases and 4 bases respectively, with 9 bases between them. The CDR3 DNA reads TGTGCCAGCAGCAAGGGGCGGAATCAGCCCCAGCATTTT. Amino acids: CASSKGRNQPQHF. Filled out from reference TRBV5-6 and TRBJ1-5, the complete variable domain reads DAGVTQSPTHLIKTRGQQVTLRCSPKSGHDTVSWYQQALGQGPQFIFQYYEEEERQRGNFPDRFSGHQFPNYSSELNVNALLLGDSALYLCASSKGRNQPQHFGDGTRLSIL.

The chain links TRBV2 to TRBJ1-2, with D possibly matching TRBD1 (6 bases). With 4 bases removed from V and 1 base from J, the gap between germline ends came to 10 bases. Germline assignment: CDR1 SNHLY and CDR2 FYNNEI. The CDR3 loop spans 14 amino acids. In DNA form, the CDR3 reads TGTGCCAGCAGTGGGGGGCCAATTAACTATGGCTACACCTTC. Amino acid sequence: CASSGGPINYGYTF.

This clone was seen a few times. The chain is built from TRBV20-1 and TRBJ1-1, with D hard to call. Germline V gives CDR1 DFQATT, CDR2 SNEGSKA (reference sequence). The CDR3 length is 11 residues. Deletions cut 6 bases from V and 6 bases from J, with 11 bases between. CDR3 sequence reads: CSAGGVSEAFF. The DNA of the CDR3 is TGCAGTGCGGGAGGCGTCTCTGAAGCTTTCTTT.

This chain connects TRBV5-4 to TRBJ1-2, with no clear D. Trimming left V 2 bases short and J 8 bases short, with 13 bases between. Looked up from germline, CDR1 is SGHNT and CDR2 is YYREEE (reference sequence). This CDR3 comprises 13 residues. The CDR3 is CASSFGGSRGYTF. The CDR3 DNA sequence: TGTGCCAGCAGCTTTGGAGGAAGTCGGGGCTACACCTTC.

The V call is TRBV19, the J call TRBJ1-2, with D unresolved. V lost 8 bases and J 3 bases, leaving 13 bases between the germline ends. Per the germline V gene, CDR1 is LNHDA and CDR2 is SQIVND (reference sequence). The CDR3 has 13 amino acids. CDR3 sequence reads: CASSFRRDYGYTF. The DNA of the CDR3 is TGTGCCAGTTCTTTCAGGAGGGACTATGGCTACACCTTC.

This chain uses TRBV28 with TRBJ1-1; D is perhaps TRBD1 (6 bases). V gave up 7 bases and J gave up 5 bases, with 20 bases separating them. In germline, CDR1 is MDHEN, CDR2 SYDVKM. The CDR3 has 15 residues. The CDR3 reads CASTLGGGGRTEAFF. The CDR3 DNA sequence: TGTGCCAGCACCCTAGGGGGGGGAGGGCGGACTGAAGCTTTCTTT.

The chain carries TRBV30 and TRBJ1-1; D may be TRBD1 (6 bases). V was pared by 8 bases and J by 5 bases, with 12 bases between. The germline V gene encodes CDR1 GTSNPN and CDR2 SVGIG (reference sequence). The CDR3 spans 11 residues. CDR3 residues: CARGRGTEAFF. The CDR3 DNA reads TGTGCCCGAGGGAGGGGGACTGAAGCTTTCTTT. The full variable domain, completed using reference TRBV30 and TRBJ1-1, is SQTIHQWPATLVQPVGSPLSLECTVEGTSNPNLYWYRQAAGRGLQLLFYSVGIGQISSEVPQNLSASRPQDRQFILSSKKLLLSDSGFYLCARGRGTEAFFGQGTRLTVV.

The V gene is TRBV5-8, the J gene TRBJ2-5; D not resolved. The V gene lost 0 bases and the J gene lost 4 bases, with 10 bases spanning the gap. Germline CDR1 is SGHTS and CDR2 is YDEGEE. CDR3 length: 14 residues. In DNA, the CDR3 is TGTGCCAGCAGCTTGGGCCCGCAGGTAGAGACCCAGTACTTC. The encoded protein is CASSLGPQVETQYF.

As regards this clone: Sequence at one end of the junction differs from germline and may be a read error. J is TRBJ1-2 and V is TRBV20-1; perhaps TRBD1 as D (6 bases). Germline V CDR1 and CDR2: DFQATT, SNEGSKA (reference sequence). This CDR3 is built from 11 residues. This CDR3 is CSARILDRFPF. The CDR3 region has the DNA TGCAGTGCTAGGATCCTGGACAGATTTCCCTTC.

This clone was seen more than once but under ten times. The chain is built from TRBV30 and TRBJ1-2; 11 bases match TRBD1. J gave up 8 bases and V 4 bases, and 9 bases lay outside the gene matches. CDR3 size: 14 residues. Germline CDR1 reads GTSNPN; CDR2 reads SVGIG (reference sequence). The CDR3 DNA is TGTGCCTGGACCCAGAGTCGGACAGGGGGCGGCTACACCTTC. Its protein product is CAWTQSRTGGGYTF. Full variable domain (remainder filled in from reference TRBV30 and TRBJ1-2): SQTIHQWPATLVQPVGSPLSLECTVEGTSNPNLYWYRQAAGRGLQLLFYSVGIGQISSEVPQNLSASRPQDRQFILSSKKLLLSDSGFYLCAWTQSRTGGGYTFGSGTRLTVV.

The V gene is TRBV5-1, the J gene TRBJ2-2; tentative D call: TRBD2 (6 bases). Trimming pared 2 bases from V and 5 bases from J, leaving 10 bases between. CDR3 size: 14 residues. CDR1 is SGHRS, CDR2 YFSETQ, per germline. The CDR3 here is CASSFGRETGELFF. CDR3 nucleotide sequence: TGCGCCAGCAGCTTCGGACGGGAGACCGGGGAGCTGTTTTTT.

On this clone: The sample has other DNA sequences that encode this CDR3 too. This chain joins TRBV6-1 and TRBJ1-5; tentatively, D is TRBD1 (6 bases). The CDR3 is made up of 15 amino acids. Germline-derived CDR1 and CDR2 are MNHNS and SASEGT. V lost 6 bases and J lost 0, with 12 bases in between. The CDR3 DNA is TGTGCCAGCAGGAAACAGGGCCCTAGCAATCAGCCCCAGCATTTT. Its protein product is CASRKQGPSNQPQHF.

The chain carries TRBV30 and TRBJ1-1; TRBD1 matches at 7 bases. The germline V gene has CDR1 GTSNPN and CDR2 SVGIG (reference sequence). Trimming cost V 2 bases and J 4 bases; bases outside gene matches: 4. The CDR3 has 13 residues. In nucleotides, the CDR3 is TGTGCCTGGAGTTCCACAGGGGCCACTGAAGCTTTCTTT. Its translation: CAWSSTGATEAFF.

V usage is TRBV4-2 and J usage is TRBJ2-6, with D tentatively TRBD1 (6 bases). The germline V gene has CDR1 LGHNA and CDR2 YNFKEQ. The V and J ends lost 6 bases and 1 base respectively, with 10 bases between them. The CDR3 sequence is 15 residues long. The chain's CDR3 is CASRLTGSGANVLTF. The DNA of the CDR3 is TGTGCCAGCAGGCTTACAGGGTCTGGGGCCAACGTCCTGACTTTC.